These 30 T cell receptor beta chains originate from one sample sequenced in a study of identifying expanded T cells in peripheral blood. Method: immunoSEQ multiplex PCR; TCRdb's copy keeps in-frame clones and lacks some. The repertoire holds over 80,000 clones, with approximately 83% as singletons. Sequenced material: blood. The receptor source for this set is a person aged 18 to 70 in good health.

The genes are TRBV27 and TRBJ2-1; TRBD2 agrees at 9 bases. The CDR3 extends over 17 amino acids. Germline loops: CDR1 MNHEY, CDR2 SMNVEV (reference sequence). Germline trimming cut 3 bases from V and 7 bases from J; bases unmatched to any gene: 13. CDR3 amino acids: CASSFSQRGVWTNEQFF. The CDR3 region has the DNA TGTGCCAGCAGTTTTTCCCAGCGGGGGGTTTGGACTAATGAGCAGTTCTTC.

The chain links TRBV5-8 to TRBJ1-5, with 7 nucleotides matching TRBD1. V lost 4 bases and J lost 2; bases outside the gene matches: 12. The germline V gene has CDR1 SGHTS and CDR2 YDEGEE. The CDR3 has 17 residues. CDR3 sequence reads: CASSRVTGSTGNQPQHF. In nucleotides, the CDR3 is TGTGCCAGCAGCCGAGTGACAGGGAGTACGGGCAATCAGCCCCAGCATTTT.

The chain employs TRBV4-3 and TRBJ1-4, with 9 bases lining up with TRBD1. The germline V gene has CDR1 LGHNA and CDR2 YSLEER. The CDR3 sequence is 17 residues long. The V and J ends lost 2 bases and 10 bases, in that order; junction bases with no gene match: 14. CDR3 DNA: TGCGCCAGCAGCCAAAAGTCCTCCGGACAGGGGAGTGGAAAACTGTTTTTT. It codes for CASSQKSSGQGSGKLFF.

The V gene is TRBV2, the J gene TRBJ1-1; possible D gene TRBD1, 5 bases. The germline V gene encodes CDR1 SNHLY and CDR2 FYNNEI. Trimming left V 3 bases short and J 4 bases short, with 9 bases between. CDR3 size: 13 residues. This chain's CDR3 is CASSELGTTEAFF. CDR3 nucleotide sequence: TGTGCCAGCAGTGAGTTGGGGACCACTGAAGCTTTCTTT.

The CDR3 loop is CAWNRFQSGNTIYF. The CDR3 coding sequence is TGTGCCTGGAATAGGTTCCAATCTGGAAACACCATATATTTT. The V call is TRBV30, the J call TRBJ1-3; D is undetermined. Trimming cost V 4 bases and J 1 base, with 11 bases left between them. In germline, CDR1 is GTSNPN, CDR2 SVGIG (reference sequence). The CDR3 runs to 14 residues.

The rearrangement uses TRBV7-9 and TRBJ1-1; D gene unclear. V lost 8 bases and J 5 bases, leaving 18 bases between the germline ends. The CDR3 sequence is 14 residues long. Per the germline V gene, CDR1 is SEHNR and CDR2 is FQNEAQ (reference sequence). The CDR3 region is CASGRPVVGTEAFF. CDR3 sequence (DNA): TGTGCCAGCGGCCGACCAGTTGTAGGGACTGAAGCTTTCTTT.

The chain carries TRBV5-1 and TRBJ1-2; 10 bases are shared with TRBD1. CDR1 and CDR2 (germline): SGHRS, YFSETQ. The ends lost 4 bases at V and 4 bases at J; junction bases unmatched: 7. CDR3 length equals 15 residues. In DNA, the CDR3 is TGCGCCAGCAGCATCGGGACAGGGGAGTCCTATGGCTACACCTTC. The encoded protein is CASSIGTGESYGYTF.

The gene calls are TRBV6-5 and TRBJ2-3, with D maybe TRBD1 (6 bases). The CDR3 consists of 15 residues. Germline V lookup: CDR1 MNHEY, CDR2 SVGAGI. The V end lost 1 base, the J end lost 0 bases, and 8 bases lay between the germline ends. The CDR3 protein is CASSYFGGSTDTQYF. In DNA form, the CDR3 reads TGTGCCAGCAGTTACTTTGGGGGCAGCACAGATACGCAGTATTTT.

V is TRBV4-1 and J is TRBJ2-1; a weak D match, TRBD2 (5 bases). Trimming cost V 7 bases and J 4 bases, with 14 bases left between them. Germline V lookup: CDR1 MGHRA, CDR2 YSYEKL. The CDR3 runs to 14 residues. The chain's CDR3 is CASTLPGVYNEQFF. CDR3 bases: TGCGCCAGCACCCTCCCCGGGGTATACAATGAGCAGTTCTTC.

The chain combines TRBV2 with TRBJ2-3; perhaps TRBD1 as D (6 bases). Germline values: CDR1 SNHLY, CDR2 FYNNEI. V lost 6 bases and J 2 bases, leaving 18 bases between the germline ends. This CDR3 region has 16 residues. CDR3 DNA: TGTGCCAGCAGCCCCCCGAGGGACAAGCCCACAGATACGCAGTATTTT. Protein: CASSPPRDKPTDTQYF.

The V and J genes are TRBV5-1 and TRBJ1-1, with 8 bases aligning to TRBD1. Trimming at V came to 3 bases and at J to 5 bases, leaving 18 bases not matched to a gene. The CDR3 runs to 18 residues. Looked up from germline, CDR1 is SGHRS and CDR2 is YFSETQ. The CDR3 reads CASSSAIAGGSLETEAFF. DNA of the CDR3: TGCGCCAGCAGCTCGGCAATAGCAGGGGGCAGCTTAGAGACTGAAGCTTTCTTT.

The chain employs TRBV19 and TRBJ2-1; 9 bases line up with TRBD1. Germline values: CDR1 LNHDA, CDR2 SQIVND (reference sequence). The CDR3 covers 13 residues. V shed 11 bases and J 2 bases; nucleotides not matched to a gene: 4. The CDR3 loop reads CAARDRAYNEQFF. CDR3 sequence (DNA): TGTGCCGCACGGGACAGGGCCTACAATGAGCAGTTCTTC.

The genes are TRBV6-6 and TRBJ2-6; no clear D. Looked up from germline, CDR1 is MNHNY and CDR2 is SVGAGI (reference sequence). The CDR3 consists of 16 residues. The V end lost 5 bases, the J end lost 0 bases, and 11 bases lay between the germline ends. The CDR3 here is CASSTRRSSGANVLTF. Here the CDR3 DNA reads TGTGCCAGCAGTACCCGACGGAGCTCTGGGGCCAACGTCCTGACTTTC.

CDR3 sequence (DNA): TGTGCCAGCAGCTCCCGAGGACAGGCCGTCTCCTACGAGCAGTACTTC. Its protein product is CASSSRGQAVSYEQYF. V and J are TRBV11-1 and TRBJ2-7, with 7 bases that match TRBD1. Germline V gene data show CDR1 as SGHAT and CDR2 as FQDESV (reference sequence). The CDR3 extends over 16 amino acids. V shed 4 bases, J shed 0 bases, and the junction held 9 bases outside the gene matches.

This clone has ten or more counts. The chain uses TRBV4-1 and TRBJ2-1, with D unresolved. V gave up 0 bases and J gave up 4 bases, with 16 bases separating them. The germline gives CDR1 MGHRA, CDR2 YSYEKL. The CDR3 totals 17 residues. The CDR3 region is CASSQDPPAGPYNEQFF. CDR3 sequence (DNA): TGCGCCAGCAGCCAAGACCCCCCGGCAGGACCGTACAATGAGCAGTTCTTC.

CDR3 sequence reads: CASSEITGGTF. The CDR3 nucleotides read TGTGCCAGCAGTGAAATAACGGGAGGCACCTTC. The chain is built from TRBV6-1 and TRBJ1-2; D is undetermined. The germline gives CDR1 MNHNS, CDR2 SASEGT. V was pared by 2 bases and J by 13 bases, with 11 bases between. There are 11 residues in the CDR3.

This chain connects TRBV5-1 to TRBJ2-7; 7 nucleotides match TRBD1. V lost 0 bases, J lost 4 bases, and 10 bases stayed unmatched. The CDR3 contains 16 residues. CDR1 SGHRS and CDR2 YFSETQ come from the germline V gene. The CDR3 here is CASSLGQGDRYYEQYF. In nucleotides, the CDR3 is TGCGCCAGCAGCTTGGGACAGGGCGACAGGTATTACGAGCAGTACTTC.

The V and J genes are TRBV9 and TRBJ1-1; maybe TRBD1 (5 bases). Trimming removed 2 bases from V and 4 bases from J, with 12 bases in between. The CDR3 runs 14 residues. Per the germline V gene, CDR1 is SGDLS and CDR2 is YYNGEE. Here the CDR3 DNA reads TGTGCCAGCAGCGTGGGACCGACGCCCACTGAAGCTTTCTTT. It codes for CASSVGPTPTEAFF. Filled out from reference TRBV9 and TRBJ1-1, the complete variable domain reads DSGVTQTPKHLITATGQRVTLRCSPRSGDLSVYWYQQSLDQGLQFLIQYYNGEERAKGNILERFSAQQFPDLHSELNLSSLELGDSALYFCASSVGPTPTEAFFGQGTRLTVV.

The chain links TRBV7-9 to TRBJ1-1; TRBD1 might be the D (5 bases). Trimming shortened V by 1 base and J by 9 bases, and 15 bases separated the two germline ends. Germline V gene sequence: CDR1 SEHNR, CDR2 FQNEAQ (reference sequence). CDR3 length equals 14 residues. The CDR3 here is CASSLGRDRHQAFF. The CDR3 region has the DNA TGTGCCAGCAGCTTAGGGAGAGACAGACACCAAGCTTTCTTT.

This clone showed up just a few times. The chain links TRBV12-5 to TRBJ1-5, with D hard to call. CDR1 and CDR2 from the germline V gene are LGHNT and FRNRAP. This CDR3 is built from 15 residues. The V gene lost 7 bases and the J gene lost 0 bases, with 13 bases spanning the gap. This CDR3 reads CASESDGYSNQPQHF. CDR3 coding DNA: TGTGCTAGTGAGTCGGACGGATATAGCAATCAGCCCCAGCATTTT.

The rearrangement links TRBV7-9 to TRBJ2-3; 8 bases fit TRBD1. The CDR3 covers 12 residues. In germline, CDR1 is SEHNR, CDR2 FQNEAQ (reference sequence). J gave up 5 bases and V 10 bases, and 5 bases lay outside the gene matches. CDR3 amino acids: CAKGQVVDTQYF. The CDR3 bases are TGTGCCAAGGGACAGGTTGTAGATACGCAGTATTTT.

The chain uses TRBV5-1 and TRBJ2-7, with D hard to call. CDR1 and CDR2 from the germline V gene are SGHRS and YFSETQ. The CDR3 has 16 amino acids. V lost 2 bases to trimming and J lost 0 bases, with 15 bases between them. CDR3 DNA sequence: TGCGCCAGCAGCTTTTCGATCCGACGGATCTCCTACGAGCAGTACTTC. As protein: CASSFSIRRISYEQYF. The variable domain in full, completed from reference TRBV5-1 and TRBJ2-7, reads KAGVTQTPRYLIKTRGQQVTLSCSPISGHRSVSWYQQTPGQGLQFLFEYFSETQRNKGNFPGRFSGRQFSNSRSEMNVSTLELGDSALYLCASSFSIRRISYEQYFGPGTRLTVT.

The chain couples TRBV5-1 to TRBJ1-1; no definite D call. V was trimmed by 5 bases and J by 3 bases, leaving 11 bases between them. CDR3 length equals 13 residues. Germline V gene data show CDR1 as SGHRS and CDR2 as YFSETQ. DNA for the CDR3: TGCGCCAGCAGGGAAGGGAGGGACACTGAAGCTTTCTTT. The encoded protein is CASREGRDTEAFF.

The chain has TRBV11-3 and TRBJ2-7; TRBD1 is a possible D gene (5 bases). V was shortened by 0 bases and J by 0 bases, with 6 bases between the two germline ends. The CDR3 consists of 14 residues. Germline V gene data show CDR1 as SGHNT and CDR2 as YENEEA. The CDR3 is CASSLEGDSYEQYF. In nucleotides, the CDR3 is TGTGCCAGCAGCTTAGAAGGGGACTCCTACGAGCAGTACTTC.

The CDR3 DNA sequence: TGCGCCAGCAGCCTGGGGGGGCCAGGTCAGTACGAGCAGTACTTC. It yields the protein CASSLGGPGQYEQYF. The V call is TRBV4-3, the J call TRBJ2-7; tentatively, D is TRBD2 (7 bases). Trimming pared 4 bases from V and 4 bases from J, leaving 17 bases between. Germline loops: CDR1 LGHNA, CDR2 YSLEER. The CDR3 is 15 residues long.

This chain joins TRBV5-4 and TRBJ1-4, with a tentative D call TRBD1 (5 bases). V was pared by 0 bases and J by 13 bases, with 7 bases between. The CDR3 runs to 11 residues. Germline V lookup: CDR1 SGHNT, CDR2 YYREEE (reference sequence). The DNA for the CDR3 is TGTGCCAGCAGCTTGGATGGGGCACTGTTTTTT. Residues: CASSLDGALFF.

This chain joins TRBV6-1 and TRBJ1-1; 9 bases are a match to TRBD1. Germline values: CDR1 MNHNS, CDR2 SASEGT. The V and J ends lost 6 bases and 11 bases, in that order; junction bases with no gene match: 7. The CDR3 extends over 12 amino acids. The CDR3 DNA reads as TGTGCCAGCAGCAGGACGACAGGGGGGGCTTTCTTT. Translating gives CASSRTTGGAFF.

The CDR3 DNA reads TGTGCCAGCAGCTCCGGGACAGCGAACACTGAAGCTTTCTTT. Its translation is CASSSGTANTEAFF. The chain carries TRBV13 and TRBJ1-1, with TRBD1 identical over 7 bases. V gave up 4 bases and J gave up 1 base; unmatched junction bases: 3. CDR1 and CDR2 from the germline V gene are PRHDT and FYEKMQ (reference sequence). This CDR3 contains 14 residues.

This sequence joins TRBV7-2 and TRBJ2-5; 8 bases are shared with TRBD2. Trimming cost V 0 bases and J 1 base; bases outside gene matches: 4. Germline V CDR1 and CDR2: SGHTA, FQGNSA. CDR3 length: 16 amino acids. Here the CDR3 reads CASSLAASGFQETQYF. DNA for the CDR3: TGTGCCAGCAGCTTAGCGGCTAGCGGGTTCCAAGAGACCCAGTACTTC. The variable domain in full, with the rest retrieved from reference TRBV7-2 and TRBJ2-5, is GAGVSQSPSNKVTEKGKDVELRCDPISGHTALYWYRQSLGQGLEFLIYFQGNSAPDKSGLPSDRFSAERTGGSVSTLTIQRTQQEDSAVYLCASSLAASGFQETQYFGPGTRLLVL.

This chain joins TRBV12-5 and TRBJ1-1, with D unclear. CDR3 size: 17 residues. Germline CDR1 is LGHNT and CDR2 is FRNRAP. V lost 0 bases, J lost 0 bases, and 14 bases lay in between. Here the CDR3 reads CASGLVNTEPMNTEAFF. The CDR3 DNA sequence: TGTGCTAGTGGTTTGGTAAACACAGAACCTATGAACACTGAAGCTTTCTTT. Full variable domain (missing parts from reference TRBV12-5 and TRBJ1-1): DARVTQTPRHKVTEMGQEVTMRCQPILGHNTVFWYRQTMMQGLELLAYFRNRAPLDDSGMPKDRFSAEMPDATLATLKIQPSEPRDSAVYFCASGLVNTEPMNTEAFFGQGTRLTVV.